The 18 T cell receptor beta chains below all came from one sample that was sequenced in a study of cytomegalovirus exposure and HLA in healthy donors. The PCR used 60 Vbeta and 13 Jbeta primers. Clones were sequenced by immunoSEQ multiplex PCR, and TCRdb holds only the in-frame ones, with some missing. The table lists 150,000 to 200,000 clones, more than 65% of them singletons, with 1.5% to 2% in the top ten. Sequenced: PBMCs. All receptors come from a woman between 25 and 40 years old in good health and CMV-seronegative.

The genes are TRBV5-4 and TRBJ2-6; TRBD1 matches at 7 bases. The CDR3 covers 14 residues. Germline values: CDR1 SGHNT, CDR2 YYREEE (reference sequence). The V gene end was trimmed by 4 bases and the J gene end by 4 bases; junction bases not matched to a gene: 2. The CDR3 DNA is TGTGCCAGCAGCCAGGGGGAGGGGGCCAACGTCCTGACTTTC. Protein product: CASSQGEGANVLTF.

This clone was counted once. DNA of the CDR3: TGTGCCATCAGTGAGGTCGGACTAGCGGGACACCGTTCTAGCACAGATACGCAGTATTTT. Protein: CAISEVGLAGHRSSTDTQYF. V is TRBV10-3 and J is TRBJ2-3; 12 nucleotides line up with TRBD2. Germline V gives CDR1 ENHRY, CDR2 SYGVKD. The CDR3 extends over 20 amino acids. J gave up 0 bases and V 2 bases, and 12 bases lay outside the gene matches.

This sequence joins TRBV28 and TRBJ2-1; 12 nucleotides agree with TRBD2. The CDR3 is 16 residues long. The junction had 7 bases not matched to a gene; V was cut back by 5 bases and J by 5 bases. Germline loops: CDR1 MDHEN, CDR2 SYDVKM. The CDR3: CASSVTSGSFDNEQFF. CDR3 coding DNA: TGTGCCAGCAGTGTGACTAGCGGGAGTTTTGACAATGAGCAGTTCTTC.

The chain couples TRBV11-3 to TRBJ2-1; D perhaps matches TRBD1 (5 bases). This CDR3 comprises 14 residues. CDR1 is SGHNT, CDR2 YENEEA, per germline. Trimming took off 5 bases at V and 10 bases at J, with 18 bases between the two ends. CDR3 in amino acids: CASSGGAHQGEQFF. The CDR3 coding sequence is TGTGCCAGCAGCGGTGGGGCCCACCAGGGCGAGCAGTTCTTC.

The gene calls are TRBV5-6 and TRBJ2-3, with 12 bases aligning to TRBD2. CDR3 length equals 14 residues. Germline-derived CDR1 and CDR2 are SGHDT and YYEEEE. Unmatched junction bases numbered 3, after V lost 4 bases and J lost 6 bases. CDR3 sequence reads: CASSPSGGADTQYF. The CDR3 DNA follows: TGTGCCAGCAGCCCTAGCGGGGGGGCTGATACGCAGTATTTT.

CDR3 nucleotide sequence: TGCGCCAGCAGCCAAGATCCAAACAGGGGGCGCATTGAAGCTTTCTTT. As protein: CASSQDPNRGRIEAFF. The chain joins TRBV4-1 to TRBJ1-1, with TRBD1 matching 9 bases. CDR1 MGHRA and CDR2 YSYEKL come from the germline V gene. After removal of 0 bases from V and 7 bases from J, the junction contained 9 bases not matched to a gene. This CDR3 region has 16 residues.

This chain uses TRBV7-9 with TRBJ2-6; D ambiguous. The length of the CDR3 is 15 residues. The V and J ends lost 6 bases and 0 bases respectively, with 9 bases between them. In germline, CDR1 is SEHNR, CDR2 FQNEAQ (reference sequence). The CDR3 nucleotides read TGTGCCAGCAGGCCTGCCTACTCTGGGGCCAACGTCCTGACTTTC. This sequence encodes CASRPAYSGANVLTF.

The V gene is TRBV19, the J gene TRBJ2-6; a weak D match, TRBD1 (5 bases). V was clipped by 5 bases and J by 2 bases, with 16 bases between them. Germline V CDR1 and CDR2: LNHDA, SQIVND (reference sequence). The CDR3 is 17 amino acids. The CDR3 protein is CASSARIGAPGANVLTF. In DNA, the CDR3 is TGTGCCAGTAGTGCCCGCATTGGGGCCCCTGGGGCCAACGTCCTGACTTTC.

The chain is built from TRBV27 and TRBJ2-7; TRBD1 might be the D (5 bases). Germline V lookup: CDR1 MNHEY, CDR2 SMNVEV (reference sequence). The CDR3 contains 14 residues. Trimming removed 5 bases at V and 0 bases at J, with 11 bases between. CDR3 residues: CASSLRTSSYEQYF. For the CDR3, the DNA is TGTGCCAGCAGTCTCCGGACATCCTCCTACGAGCAGTACTTC.

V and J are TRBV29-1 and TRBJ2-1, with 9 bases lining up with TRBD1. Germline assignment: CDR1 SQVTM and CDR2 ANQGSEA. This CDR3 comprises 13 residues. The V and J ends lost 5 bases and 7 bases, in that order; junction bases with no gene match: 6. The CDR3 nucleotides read TGCAGCGTTACAGGGGGCGCAGGAAATGAGCAGTTCTTC. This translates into CSVTGGAGNEQFF.

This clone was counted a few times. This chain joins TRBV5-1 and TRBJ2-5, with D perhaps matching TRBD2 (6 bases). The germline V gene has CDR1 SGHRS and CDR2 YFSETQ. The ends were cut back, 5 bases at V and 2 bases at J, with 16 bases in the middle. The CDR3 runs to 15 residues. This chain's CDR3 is CASRTQGLSQETQYF. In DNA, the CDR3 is TGCGCCAGCAGAACTCAGGGACTCTCACAAGAGACCCAGTACTTC. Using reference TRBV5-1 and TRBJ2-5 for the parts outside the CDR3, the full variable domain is KAGVTQTPRYLIKTRGQQVTLSCSPISGHRSVSWYQQTPGQGLQFLFEYFSETQRNKGNFPGRFSGRQFSNSRSEMNVSTLELGDSALYLCASRTQGLSQETQYFGPGTRLLVL.

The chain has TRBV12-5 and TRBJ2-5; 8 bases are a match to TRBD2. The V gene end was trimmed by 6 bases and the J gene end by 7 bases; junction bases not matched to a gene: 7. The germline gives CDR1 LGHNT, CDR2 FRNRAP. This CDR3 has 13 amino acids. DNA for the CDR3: TGTGCTAGTGGAGGACTAGCCGCCGGGACCCAGTACTTC. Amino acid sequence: CASGGLAAGTQYF.

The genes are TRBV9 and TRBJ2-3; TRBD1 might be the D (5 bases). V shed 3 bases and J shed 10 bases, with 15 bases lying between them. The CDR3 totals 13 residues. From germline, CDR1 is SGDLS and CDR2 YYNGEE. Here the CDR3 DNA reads TGTGCCAGCAGCGCCCAGGACAACCGGGCGCAGTATTTT. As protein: CASSAQDNRAQYF. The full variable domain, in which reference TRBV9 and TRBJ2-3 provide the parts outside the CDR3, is DSGVTQTPKHLITATGQRVTLRCSPRSGDLSVYWYQQSLDQGLQFLIQYYNGEERAKGNILERFSAQQFPDLHSELNLSSLELGDSALYFCASSAQDNRAQYFGPGTRLTVL.

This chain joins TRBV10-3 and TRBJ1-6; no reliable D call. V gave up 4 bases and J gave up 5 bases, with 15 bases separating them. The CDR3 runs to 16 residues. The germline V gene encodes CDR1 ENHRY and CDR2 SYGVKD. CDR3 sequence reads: CAISVEGGPDNSPLHF. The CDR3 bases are TGTGCCATCAGTGTCGAGGGAGGGCCCGATAATTCACCCCTCCACTTT.

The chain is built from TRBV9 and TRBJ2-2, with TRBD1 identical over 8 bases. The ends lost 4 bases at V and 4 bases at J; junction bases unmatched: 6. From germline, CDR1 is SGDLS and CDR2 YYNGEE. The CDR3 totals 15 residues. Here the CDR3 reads CASSPRQGTTGELFF. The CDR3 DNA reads TGTGCCAGCAGCCCCCGACAGGGGACCACCGGGGAGCTGTTTTTT. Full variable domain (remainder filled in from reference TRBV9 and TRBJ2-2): DSGVTQTPKHLITATGQRVTLRCSPRSGDLSVYWYQQSLDQGLQFLIQYYNGEERAKGNILERFSAQQFPDLHSELNLSSLELGDSALYFCASSPRQGTTGELFFGEGSRLTVL.

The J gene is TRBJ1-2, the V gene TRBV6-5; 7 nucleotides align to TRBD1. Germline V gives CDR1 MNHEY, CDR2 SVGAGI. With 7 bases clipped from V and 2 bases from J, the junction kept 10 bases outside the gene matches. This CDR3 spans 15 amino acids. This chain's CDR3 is CASTDYMGQNYGYTF. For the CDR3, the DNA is TGTGCCAGCACCGACTACATGGGACAGAACTATGGCTACACCTTC.

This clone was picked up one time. The CDR3 DNA reads TGTGCCAGCAGTCACCGGACAGGGGCATACACTGAAGCTTTCTTT. As protein: CASSHRTGAYTEAFF. The chain recombines TRBV6-5 with TRBJ1-1, with 9 bases fitting TRBD1. Germline V gene sequence: CDR1 MNHEY, CDR2 SVGAGI. CDR3 length: 15 amino acids. V was pared by 5 bases and J by 3 bases, with 7 bases of the junction left unmatched.

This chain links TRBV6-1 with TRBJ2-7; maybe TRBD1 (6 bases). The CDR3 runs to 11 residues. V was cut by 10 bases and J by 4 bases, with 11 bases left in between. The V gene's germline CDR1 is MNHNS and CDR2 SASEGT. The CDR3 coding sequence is TGTGCCACCTCGGACAGATACGAGCAGTACTTC. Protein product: CATSDRYEQYF.